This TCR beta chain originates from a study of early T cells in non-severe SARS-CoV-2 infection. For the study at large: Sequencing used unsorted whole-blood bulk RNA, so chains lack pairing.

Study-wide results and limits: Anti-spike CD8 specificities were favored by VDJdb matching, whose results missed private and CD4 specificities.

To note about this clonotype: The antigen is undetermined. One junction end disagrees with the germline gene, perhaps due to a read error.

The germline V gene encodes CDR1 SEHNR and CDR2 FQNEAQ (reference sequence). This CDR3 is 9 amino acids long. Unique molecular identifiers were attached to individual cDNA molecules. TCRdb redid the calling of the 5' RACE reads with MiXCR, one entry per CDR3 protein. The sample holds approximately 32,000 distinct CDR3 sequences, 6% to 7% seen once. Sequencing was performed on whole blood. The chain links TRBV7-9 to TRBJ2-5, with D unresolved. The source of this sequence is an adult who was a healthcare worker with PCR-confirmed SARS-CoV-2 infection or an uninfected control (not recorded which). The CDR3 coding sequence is TGTGCCAGCAGCCCCACGAAGAATTTC. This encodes CASSPTKNF.